The following is a T cell receptor (beta chain) sequence with its context. CDR1 is MNHEY, CDR2 SMNVEV, per germline (reference sequence). The length of the CDR3 is 15 residues. V gave up 9 bases and J gave up 5 bases; unmatched junction bases: 10. Profiling relied on immunoSEQ multiplex PCR, and the TCRdb table lists in-frame clones only, not all of them. The sample shows hundreds of thousands of clones, 85% to 90% of them seen only once. This specimen belongs to a study of blood T cell repertoires in COVID-19. Sequencing was carried out using PBMCs or T cells enriched from blood (not recorded which). This TCR was sampled from a man aged 18 to 35 who had recovered from COVID-19. The chain combines TRBV27 with TRBJ1-6; 7 bases align to TRBD1. The CDR3 sequence: CASRPGQLNNSPLHF. The CDR3 DNA is TGTGCCAGTAGACCGGGACAGTTAAATAATTCACCCCTCCACTTT.